This T cell receptor (beta chain) was captured by sequencing in a study of blood T cell repertoires in COVID-19. Across the study: The samples span acute and convalescent COVID-19 from the United States, Italy and Spain. T cells, B-cell-depleted T cells, or PBMCs provided the cDNA or gDNA that served as material.

How the authors handled the data: Amplification of reference gene primers provided the estimated nucleated cell counts. TCRdb keeps only in-frame clones here, not all; method: immunoSEQ multiplex PCR. That table is the source of V, J and clone size, and D and trimming were worked out from the DNA. There are hundreds of thousands of clones in the sample; 70% to 90% occur only once, and approximately 2% lies in the top ten. Participant ages covered about 18 to 89 years across 20 to 30 US areas. This CDR3 is 14 amino acids long. Germline values: CDR1 MDHEN, CDR2 SYDVKM. The ends were cut back, 5 bases at V and 0 bases at J, with 8 bases in the middle.

This clonotype was sampled from a woman aged 18-29 years with acute COVID-19. The rearrangement uses TRBV28 and TRBJ2-4; D remains unclear. Material for sequencing was PBMCs or T cells enriched from blood (not recorded which). CDR3 sequence: CASSPKLAKNIQYF. In nucleotides, the CDR3 is TGTGCCAGCAGTCCCAAACTAGCCAAAAACATTCAGTACTTC.